Each of the 27 T cell receptor beta chains below was sequenced from the same sample in a study of cytomegalovirus exposure and HLA in healthy donors. PCR was performed using 60 Vbeta and 13 Jbeta primers. Data came from immunoSEQ multiplex PCR; TCRdb stores just in-frame clones and leaves some out. The sample carries 100,000 or so clones, roughly 71% recorded once. The sample taken for sequencing was PBMCs. The receptors come from a woman in her 40s in good health and CMV-seronegative.

The chain employs TRBV7-2 and TRBJ2-3, with D possibly being TRBD2 (7 bases). V was clipped by 1 base and J by 4 bases, with 12 bases between them. The V gene's germline CDR1 is SGHTA and CDR2 FQGNSA. The CDR3 runs to 15 residues. The CDR3 protein is CASSLVGGGPDTQYF. The CDR3 DNA is TGTGCCAGCAGCTTAGTGGGGGGGGGCCCAGATACGCAGTATTTT.

V usage is TRBV2 and J usage is TRBJ2-7; D is uncertain. Germline values: CDR1 SNHLY, CDR2 FYNNEI. Trimming removed 7 bases at V and 7 bases at J, with 14 bases between. The CDR3 is 12 residues long. The CDR3 DNA sequence: TGTGCCAGCACCGGATTGGAGTCGGAGCAGTACTTC. Its translation: CASTGLESEQYF.

The chain carries TRBV5-1 and TRBJ1-1; D may be TRBD1 (5 bases). V lost 4 bases to trimming and J lost 11 bases, with 21 bases between them. The V gene's germline CDR1 is SGHRS and CDR2 YFSETQ. The CDR3 loop spans 14 amino acids. For the CDR3, the DNA is TGCGCCAGCAGCATGAGGCGGGACTCCCTAGGGGCTTTCTTT. This gives the protein CASSMRRDSLGAFF. Complete variable domain (other parts from reference TRBV5-1 and TRBJ1-1): KAGVTQTPRYLIKTRGQQVTLSCSPISGHRSVSWYQQTPGQGLQFLFEYFSETQRNKGNFPGRFSGRQFSNSRSEMNVSTLELGDSALYLCASSMRRDSLGAFFGQGTRLTVV.

This chain joins TRBV9 and TRBJ2-3; 7 nucleotides line up with TRBD2. The length of the CDR3 is 15 residues. The V gene end was trimmed by 5 bases and the J gene end by 2 bases; junction bases not matched to a gene: 8. Germline V gene data show CDR1 as SGDLS and CDR2 as YYNGEE. CDR3 DNA sequence: TGTGCCAGCAGACCACTAGCGTCGCCCACAGATACGCAGTATTTT. This codes for CASRPLASPTDTQYF. The full variable domain, its missing parts supplied by reference TRBV9 and TRBJ2-3, is DSGVTQTPKHLITATGQRVTLRCSPRSGDLSVYWYQQSLDQGLQFLIQYYNGEERAKGNILERFSAQQFPDLHSELNLSSLELGDSALYFCASRPLASPTDTQYFGPGTRLTVL.

The V and J genes are TRBV28 and TRBJ2-7, with D possibly matching TRBD1 (7 bases). Trimming took 6 bases from V and 0 from J, leaving 15 bases between them. This CDR3 spans 15 amino acids. The germline gives CDR1 MDHEN, CDR2 SYDVKM. The CDR3 spells CASSVSGGGSYEQYF. The CDR3 DNA reads as TGTGCCAGCAGCGTATCAGGGGGAGGCTCCTACGAGCAGTACTTC.

This clone was seen a single time. The J gene is TRBJ1-4, the V gene TRBV7-9; D perhaps matches TRBD1 (5 bases). V lost 4 bases and J 0 bases, leaving 9 bases between the germline ends. The CDR3 sequence is 15 residues long. Germline CDR1 SEHNR, CDR2 FQNEAQ (reference sequence). The CDR3 DNA sequence: TGTGCCAGCAGCTCTGGACAAGCAACTAATGAAAAACTGTTTTTT. Protein product: CASSSGQATNEKLFF.

This sequence joins TRBV5-1 and TRBJ1-2; D remains unclear. The V gene's germline CDR1 is SGHRS and CDR2 YFSETQ. The CDR3 loop spans 14 amino acids. The V end was cut by 6 bases, the J end by 7 bases, with 19 bases between. CDR3 nucleotides: TGCGCCAGCACCCTTGCTGGGCCCCCTTCTGGCTACACCTTC. Protein: CASTLAGPPSGYTF. Together with reference TRBV5-1 and TRBJ1-2, the CDR3 gives the full variable domain: KAGVTQTPRYLIKTRGQQVTLSCSPISGHRSVSWYQQTPGQGLQFLFEYFSETQRNKGNFPGRFSGRQFSNSRSEMNVSTLELGDSALYLCASTLAGPPSGYTFGSGTRLTVV.

J is TRBJ2-3 and V is TRBV6-6, with D perhaps matching TRBD1 (5 bases). Germline CDR1 MNHNY, CDR2 SVGAGI (reference sequence). The length of the CDR3 is 16 residues. Trimming cost V 3 bases and J 2 bases, with 15 bases left between them. The chain's CDR3 is CASSYTPGRTTDTQYF. The CDR3 nucleotides are TGTGCCAGCAGTTATACACCAGGGCGGACCACAGATACGCAGTATTTT.

The J gene is TRBJ1-2, the V gene TRBV19, with 7 bases aligning to TRBD1. The CDR3 is 15 residues long. The germline gives CDR1 LNHDA, CDR2 SQIVND (reference sequence). V was pared by 5 bases and J by 4 bases, with 10 bases of the junction left unmatched. CDR3 sequence: CASSPRDSSLYGYTF. The CDR3 DNA is TGTGCCAGTAGTCCCCGGGACAGCTCACTCTATGGCTACACCTTC.

This chain links TRBV6-4 with TRBJ1-2; D gene ambiguous. Per germline, CDR1 MRHNA and CDR2 SNTAGT. Trimming took 0 bases from V and 4 from J, leaving 12 bases between them. The CDR3 extends over 15 amino acids. CDR3 region: CASSDSAGRGYGYTF. CDR3 bases: TGTGCCAGCAGTGACTCCGCGGGCCGGGGCTATGGCTACACCTTC.

The table lists this clone with a count of one. V is TRBV29-1 and J is TRBJ2-7; 7 bases are a match to TRBD1. Trimming cost V 6 bases and J 2 bases; bases outside gene matches: 4. CDR1 SQVTM and CDR2 ANQGSEA come from the germline V gene. The CDR3 runs to 12 residues. CDR3 bases: TGCAGCGTGGCACAGGGGACCTACGAGCAGTACTTC. The encoded protein is CSVAQGTYEQYF.

This rearrangement joins TRBV2 to TRBJ2-7, with a weak D call TRBD1 (6 bases). The CDR3 runs 15 residues. Germline-derived CDR1 and CDR2 are SNHLY and FYNNEI. Trimming removed 5 bases at V and 3 bases at J, with 17 bases between. The CDR3 region is CASSPRGDIDYEQYF. CDR3 nucleotides: TGTGCCAGCAGTCCCCGTGGGGACATAGACTACGAGCAGTACTTC.

This chain links TRBV2 with TRBJ1-2, with D unresolved. Trimming took off 4 bases at V and 7 bases at J, with 7 bases between the two ends. Germline V gives CDR1 SNHLY, CDR2 FYNNEI. The CDR3 consists of 11 residues. The CDR3 DNA reads as TGTGCCAGCAGTGCCGGGTTTGGCTACACCTTC. It specifies CASSAGFGYTF.

The J gene is TRBJ2-7, the V gene TRBV7-9; 8 nucleotides align to TRBD2. Trimming at V came to 4 bases and at J to 2 bases, leaving 10 bases not matched to a gene. The germline V gene encodes CDR1 SEHNR and CDR2 FQNEAQ (reference sequence). The CDR3 extends over 16 amino acids. The CDR3 sequence is CASSWERGGGTYEQYF. CDR3 DNA: TGTGCCAGCAGCTGGGAGAGGGGCGGGGGGACCTACGAGCAGTACTTC.

Only one count was recorded for this clone. This chain joins TRBV28 and TRBJ2-7; 8 bases are shared with TRBD2. Germline loops: CDR1 MDHEN, CDR2 SYDVKM. This CDR3 is 15 amino acids long. Trimming cost V 10 bases and J 3 bases; bases outside gene matches: 14. The CDR3 sequence: CAILPTGGRIYEQYF. The DNA for the CDR3 is TGTGCCATCCTTCCCACGGGGGGGAGGATCTACGAGCAGTACTTC.

The chain links TRBV7-2 to TRBJ1-5; 7 bases agree with TRBD1. Germline values: CDR1 SGHTA, CDR2 FQGNSA. V was clipped by 3 bases and J by 7 bases; unmatched bases: 9. CDR3 length: 15 amino acids. CDR3 in amino acids: CASSFLGDRAQPQHF. As DNA, the CDR3 is TGTGCCAGCAGCTTCTTGGGCGACAGGGCCCAGCCCCAGCATTTT.

This chain connects TRBV4-2 to TRBJ1-4; D not certain. The V gene's germline CDR1 is LGHNA and CDR2 YNFKEQ. CDR3 size: 15 residues. Trimming stripped 2 bases from V and 5 bases from J, with 12 bases between. The DNA for the CDR3 is TGTGCCAGCAGCCAACATTCGACCGGGAATGAAAAACTGTTTTTT. Its translation is CASSQHSTGNEKLFF.

This clone has a handful of counts. The chain is built from TRBV6-1 and TRBJ1-1, with a possible D match to TRBD1 (5 bases). Looked up from germline, CDR1 is MNHNS and CDR2 is SASEGT. The CDR3 is 15 amino acids. Trimming left V 4 bases short and J 2 bases short, with 14 bases between. The CDR3 is CASSVGTGLNTEAFF. CDR3 sequence (DNA): TGTGCCAGCAGTGTCGGGACTGGACTTAACACTGAAGCTTTCTTT.

The rearrangement joins TRBV10-2 to TRBJ1-4, with 12 bases lining up with TRBD1. The CDR3 runs to 18 residues. The V gene end was trimmed by 4 bases and the J gene end by 5 bases; junction bases not matched to a gene: 11. From germline, CDR1 is WSHSY and CDR2 SAAADI. The CDR3 region is CASSAPGGQGAWNEKLFF. CDR3 bases: TGCGCCAGCAGTGCCCCGGGGGGACAGGGGGCTTGGAATGAAAAACTGTTTTTT.

The chain uses TRBV6-1 and TRBJ1-1; D gene unclear. The CDR3 runs 14 residues. V lost 2 bases, J lost 8 bases, and 15 bases lay in between. Germline CDR1 MNHNS, CDR2 SASEGT. The CDR3 nucleotides are TGTGCCAGCAGTGAACCGCACCGGGTTAAAGAAGCTTTCTTT. As protein: CASSEPHRVKEAFF.

The CDR3 spells CASSPGLALTGELFF. DNA for the CDR3: TGTGCCAGCAGCCCGGGACTAGCACTAACCGGGGAGCTGTTTTTT. This rearrangement joins TRBV7-2 to TRBJ2-2; TRBD2 agrees at 9 bases. V shed 5 bases and J 5 bases; nucleotides not matched to a gene: 6. The germline gives CDR1 SGHTA, CDR2 FQGNSA. The CDR3 covers 15 residues.

This chain uses TRBV14 with TRBJ1-1; perhaps TRBD1 as D (6 bases). CDR1 SGHDN and CDR2 FVKESK come from the germline V gene. This CDR3 has 13 residues. V was pared by 3 bases and J by 6 bases, with 11 bases between. CDR3 nucleotide sequence: TGTGCCAGCAGCCAGGGGGCTAGGGCTGAAGCTTTCTTT. Its translation: CASSQGARAEAFF.

This clone was seen once. V usage is TRBV5-1 and J usage is TRBJ1-6; 7 positions agree with TRBD1. The germline CDR1 and CDR2 sequences are SGHRS and YFSETQ. This CDR3 has 16 residues. Trimming at V came to 4 bases and at J to 6 bases, leaving 10 bases not matched to a gene. CDR3 coding DNA: TGCGCCAGCAGCCTATCCACCGGGACAGTTAATTCACCCCTCCACTTT. Translating gives CASSLSTGTVNSPLHF.

The chain is built from TRBV6-5 and TRBJ1-3; D gene ambiguous. V lost 2 bases and J 0 bases, leaving 8 bases between the germline ends. The CDR3 covers 15 residues. Germline CDR1 and CDR2: MNHEY and SVGAGI. CDR3 region: CASSYGSVSGNTIYF. For the CDR3, the DNA is TGTGCCAGCAGTTACGGTTCAGTCTCTGGAAACACCATATATTTT.

J is TRBJ2-7 and V is TRBV4-1; D gene ambiguous. CDR1 MGHRA and CDR2 YSYEKL come from the germline V gene. The CDR3 consists of 13 residues. The germline V and J ends were trimmed by 1 base and 5 bases, with 9 bases remaining between them. The CDR3 DNA is TGCGCCAGCAGCCAAGTGTTCCGGGACGAGCAGTACTTC. This encodes CASSQVFRDEQYF.

The rearrangement uses TRBV9 and TRBJ1-2, with 11 bases identical to TRBD1. The trim removed 2 bases at V and 7 bases at J, leaving 7 bases unmatched. The CDR3 consists of 15 residues. Per germline, CDR1 SGDLS and CDR2 YYNGEE. CDR3 residues: CASSVRTGTGGGYTF. The CDR3 DNA follows: TGTGCCAGCAGCGTCCGGACCGGGACAGGGGGTGGCTACACCTTC.

This clone was seen just once. V gene TRBV29-1 combines with J gene TRBJ2-7; no firm D call. CDR1 SQVTM and CDR2 ANQGSEA come from the germline V gene. Deletions cut 1 base from V and 1 base from J, with 8 bases between. The CDR3 runs 13 residues. In DNA, the CDR3 is TGCAGCGTTGAAGGGCAGTCTTCCTACGAGCAGTACTTC. It specifies CSVEGQSSYEQYF.